The 20 T cell receptor beta chains below were found in one sample sequenced in a study of blood T cell repertoires in COVID-19. TCRdb's copy holds only in-frame clones and misses some; the assay was immunoSEQ multiplex PCR. Among around 29,000 clones listed, around four fifths were seen once. Sample: peripheral blood. The receptors originated from a woman aged 65 to 85 with active or convalescent COVID-19.

The sample holds one count of this clone. The rearrangement uses TRBV6-5 and TRBJ1-5; 8 nucleotides line up with TRBD1. The CDR3 has 15 amino acids. Germline V gene data show CDR1 as MNHEY and CDR2 as SVGAGI. After removal of 4 bases from V and 7 bases from J, the junction contained 9 bases not matched to a gene. Here the CDR3 reads CASSSLRTGRQPQHF. The CDR3 DNA reads as TGTGCCAGCAGTTCCCTTAGGACAGGGAGGCAGCCCCAGCATTTT.

This clone was seen only once. The V gene is TRBV19, the J gene TRBJ2-5, with 10 bases aligning to TRBD2. This CDR3 has 15 residues. Trimming took 5 bases from V and 5 from J; bases not matched to a gene: 8. Per germline, CDR1 LNHDA and CDR2 SQIVND (reference sequence). The CDR3: CASSVLAGVVETQYF. CDR3 nucleotides: TGTGCCAGTAGTGTCCTAGCGGGAGTTGTGGAGACCCAGTACTTC.

The J gene is TRBJ2-1, the V gene TRBV28, with D unresolved. Trimming removed 5 bases from V and 5 bases from J, with 4 bases in between. This CDR3 spans 11 amino acids. Germline V gene sequence: CDR1 MDHEN, CDR2 SYDVKM. The CDR3 coding sequence is TGTGCCAGCAGTGCGAACAATGAGCAGTTCTTC. This gives the protein CASSANNEQFF.

The chain joins TRBV6-6 to TRBJ2-1; 11 bases agree with TRBD2. V trimming: 5 bases; J trimming: 6 bases; junction bases outside the gene matches: 15. The CDR3 has 18 amino acids. From germline, CDR1 is MNHNY and CDR2 SVGAGI (reference sequence). CDR3 sequence: CASSPKSTSGVGGNEQFF. The CDR3 DNA follows: TGTGCCAGCAGTCCTAAATCGACTAGCGGGGTAGGAGGCAATGAGCAGTTCTTC.

V usage is TRBV27 and J usage is TRBJ2-6; 7 bases line up with TRBD1. Germline assignment: CDR1 MNHEY and CDR2 SMNVEV (reference sequence). The V segment lost 3 bases and the J segment 4 bases; nucleotides outside the gene matches: 9. The CDR3 has 17 amino acids. CDR3 sequence reads: CASSLTGRPGGANVLTF. CDR3 bases: TGTGCCAGCAGTTTGACAGGGCGCCCCGGAGGGGCCAACGTCCTGACTTTC.

This clone was recorded a few times. The chain combines TRBV7-2 with TRBJ2-5; the match to TRBD1 covers 7 bases. Looked up from germline, CDR1 is SGHTA and CDR2 is FQGNSA. The ends lost 1 base at V and 1 base at J; junction bases unmatched: 9. The CDR3 covers 17 residues. CDR3 coding DNA: TGTGCCAGCAGCTTAGTTGTCCGGCAGGGGGTCCAAGAGACCCAGTACTTC. Its translation is CASSLVVRQGVQETQYF.

The genes are TRBV3-1 (or the pseudogene TRBV3-2) and TRBJ2-5, with D perhaps TRBD1 (5 bases). Germline V CDR1 and CDR2: LGHDT, YNNKEL (reference sequence). The length of the CDR3 is 15 residues. The V end lost 0 bases, the J end lost 4 bases, and 12 bases lay between the germline ends. CDR3 nucleotides: TGTGCCAGCAGCCAAGATCGGGCAGGGTTAGAGACCCAGTACTTC. Residues: CASSQDRAGLETQYF.

This clone was seen only a few times. The chain carries TRBV7-8 and TRBJ1-3, with D hard to call. The V and J ends lost 0 bases and 0 bases respectively, with 6 bases between them. Germline CDR1 is SGHVS and CDR2 is FQNEAQ. CDR3 size: 15 residues. The CDR3 spells CASSLARGSGNTIYF. The DNA for the CDR3 is TGTGCCAGCAGCTTAGCGCGGGGCTCTGGAAACACCATATATTTT.

V is TRBV5-6 and J is TRBJ1-1; 9 positions match TRBD1. CDR3 length: 16 residues. The V segment lost 0 bases and the J segment 2 bases; nucleotides outside the gene matches: 5. CDR1 and CDR2 (germline): SGHDT, YYEEEE. The CDR3 region is CASSLGDRAPNTEAFF. The CDR3 nucleotides read TGTGCCAGCAGCTTGGGGGACAGGGCCCCCAACACTGAAGCTTTCTTT.

The chain is built from TRBV7-3 and TRBJ2-1; TRBD2 agrees at 11 bases. The CDR3 has 15 amino acids. Germline values: CDR1 SGHTA, CDR2 FQGTGA. The ends lost 1 base at V and 7 bases at J; junction bases unmatched: 3. The chain's CDR3 is CASSLRLAGLNEQFF. DNA of the CDR3: TGTGCCAGCAGCTTAAGACTAGCGGGGCTAAATGAGCAGTTCTTC.

The chain uses TRBV4-3 and TRBJ1-1; TRBD1 agrees at 8 bases. This CDR3 is built from 15 residues. CDR1 and CDR2 (germline): LGHNA, YSLEER. Unmatched junction bases numbered 4, after V lost 3 bases and J lost 1 base. CDR3 sequence (DNA): TGCGCCAGCAGCCATCGGACAGGGAGGAACACTGAAGCTTTCTTT. Translation: CASSHRTGRNTEAFF.

V gene TRBV28 combines with J gene TRBJ1-5, with TRBD1 matching 10 bases. Germline assignment: CDR1 MDHEN and CDR2 SYDVKM. The V segment lost 5 bases and the J segment 6 bases; nucleotides outside the gene matches: 7. The CDR3 consists of 15 residues. CDR3 sequence reads: CASSTTGGLAQPQHF. The CDR3 DNA follows: TGTGCCAGCAGTACGACAGGGGGCTTGGCTCAGCCCCAGCATTTT.

This clone was picked up one time. The gene calls are TRBV28 and TRBJ2-7; the D gene is possibly TRBD1 (6 bases). This CDR3 has 15 amino acids. CDR1 is MDHEN and CDR2 is SYDVKM in the germline V gene. The V and J ends lost 2 bases and 4 bases respectively, with 15 bases between them. DNA for the CDR3: TGTGCCAGCAGTTTAGCAGGGGCAATAAGGTACGAGCAGTACTTC. It codes for CASSLAGAIRYEQYF.

CDR3 residues: CASSRGQGAVTGANVLTF. CDR3 sequence (DNA): TGTGCCAGCAGCCGTGGACAGGGGGCCGTAACTGGGGCCAACGTCCTGACTTTC. V is TRBV28 and J is TRBJ2-6; 11 bases align to TRBD1. Germline loops: CDR1 MDHEN, CDR2 SYDVKM. V was pared by 6 bases and J by 2 bases, with 9 bases of the junction left unmatched. The CDR3 extends over 18 amino acids.

This clone is a singleton in its sample. An end of the junction differs from the germline gene, which may be a read error. V gene TRBV20-1 combines with J gene TRBJ1-5, with a possible D match to TRBD1 (5 bases). From germline, CDR1 is DFQATT and CDR2 SNEGSKA (reference sequence). The CDR3 consists of 14 residues. The CDR3 DNA follows: TGCAGTGCTAGTCATAAGGGGATCAATCGGCCCCAGCATTTT. Residues: CSASHKGINRPQHF.

This chain uses TRBV9 with TRBJ2-3, with TRBD1 identical over 9 bases. Germline values: CDR1 SGDLS, CDR2 YYNGEE. The CDR3 contains 17 residues. Losses at the gene ends were 0 bases for V and 0 bases for J; bases not matched to a gene: 5. CDR3 DNA: TGTGCCAGCAGCGTAGGGGACAGGGCAACTAGCACAGATACGCAGTATTTT. The encoded protein is CASSVGDRATSTDTQYF.

The gene calls are TRBV27 and TRBJ1-2; D call uncertain. The CDR3 is 11 residues long. The germline gives CDR1 MNHEY, CDR2 SMNVEV (reference sequence). V gave up 4 bases and J gave up 8 bases, with 8 bases separating them. The CDR3 DNA follows: TGTGCCAGCAGTTCGTCGGGGGGCTACACCTTC. This sequence encodes CASSSSGGYTF.

The DNA of the CDR3 is TGTGCCAGCAGCCAAAATCGGGAAAAACTGTTTTTT. This codes for CASSQNREKLFF. This chain connects TRBV3-1 (or the pseudogene TRBV3-2) to TRBJ1-4; D is uncertain. CDR1 and CDR2 from the germline V gene are LGHDT and YNNKEL (reference sequence). Trimming shortened V by 2 bases and J by 8 bases, and 6 bases separated the two germline ends. The CDR3 has 12 amino acids.

The chain's CDR3 is CASSLLAGFTQYF. The CDR3, as DNA: TGTGCCAGCAGTTTACTGGCGGGATTTACGCAGTATTTT. The rearrangement joins TRBV28 to TRBJ2-3; possible D gene TRBD2, 6 bases. The germline CDR1 and CDR2 sequences are MDHEN and SYDVKM. The CDR3 has 13 residues. Trimming removed 2 bases from V and 8 bases from J, with 11 bases in between. The whole variable domain, filled in from reference TRBV28 and TRBJ2-3, reads DVKVTQSSRYLVKRTGEKVFLECVQDMDHENMFWYRQDPGLGLRLIYFSYDVKMKEKGDIPEGYSVSREKKERFSLILESASTNQTSMYLCASSLLAGFTQYFGPGTRLTVL.

This clone was seen just once. The chain employs TRBV7-8 and TRBJ1-5; weak D call: TRBD1 (5 bases). Germline V gives CDR1 SGHVS, CDR2 FQNEAQ. CDR3 length: 14 residues. V was shortened by 5 bases and J by 5 bases, with 13 bases between the two germline ends. The CDR3: CASSPQGRDQPQHF. The CDR3 nucleotides are TGTGCCAGCAGCCCTCAGGGCCGAGATCAGCCCCAGCATTTT.